This T cell receptor beta chain was observed in a study of T cells in Graves' hyperthyroidism and ophthalmopathy. Study-wide results and limits: Using 13 V-J features, a model discriminated ophthalmopathy from stable hyperthyroidism. A median roughly 6.6 months before onset, the model predicted ophthalmopathy.

Germline V lookup: CDR1 MDHEN, CDR2 SYDVKM. The CDR3 has 13 residues. V shed 11 bases, J shed 1 base, and the junction held 7 bases outside the gene matches. Regions amplified from RNA transcripts were the TCR beta CDR3 regions. Carried out on the TCR CDR3, a first-round RT-PCR used the HTBI primer set. One entry per CDR3 protein results from TCRdb running MiXCR on the multiplex PCR reads. The sample has around 300,000 distinct CDR3 sequences, over 11% seen once. This clonotype was found many times. Its antigen is currently unknown. Those patients with uncontrolled infection, other autoimmune disease, pregnancy or lactation were excluded. On the basis of clinical symptoms, serum thyroxine and TRAb, thyroid ultrasound and orbital computed tomography, diagnoses were made.

The specimen was blood. The chain employs TRBV28 and TRBJ1-1; 7 bases line up with TRBD1. This receptor was obtained from a woman younger than 45 with Graves' hyperthyroidism. The CDR3 coding sequence is TGTGCCGGAACAGGGGACGAGAACACTGAAGCTTTCTTT. Amino acid sequence: CAGTGDENTEAFF.